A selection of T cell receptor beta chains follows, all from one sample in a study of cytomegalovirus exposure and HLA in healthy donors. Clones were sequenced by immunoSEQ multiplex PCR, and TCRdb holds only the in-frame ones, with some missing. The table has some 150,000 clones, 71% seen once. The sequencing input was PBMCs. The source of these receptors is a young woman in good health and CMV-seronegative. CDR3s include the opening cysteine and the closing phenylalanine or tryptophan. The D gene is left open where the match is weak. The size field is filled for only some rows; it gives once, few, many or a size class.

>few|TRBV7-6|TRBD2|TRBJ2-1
CASSLGSGRHEQFF
TGTGCCAGCAGCTTAGGTAGCGGGCGGCATGAGCAGTTCTTC
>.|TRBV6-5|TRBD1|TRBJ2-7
CASHRTGSSYEQYF
TGTGCCAGCCATCGGACAGGAAGCTCCTACGAGCAGTACTTC
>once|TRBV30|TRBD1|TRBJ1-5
CAWSGKDRGVQQPQHF
TGTGCCTGGAGTGGCAAGGACAGGGGAGTGCAGCAGCCCCAGCATTTT
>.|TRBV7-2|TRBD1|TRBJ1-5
CASSLLGQGNQPQHF
TGTGCCAGCAGCTTACTGGGACAGGGCAATCAGCCCCAGCATTTT
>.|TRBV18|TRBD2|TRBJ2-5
CASSPPSGGAVETQYF
TGTGCCAGCTCACCACCGAGCGGGGGGGCCGTAGAGACCCAGTACTTC
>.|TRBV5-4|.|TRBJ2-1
CASSPMGEEQFF
TGTGCCAGCAGCCCGATGGGAGAAGAGCAGTTCTTC
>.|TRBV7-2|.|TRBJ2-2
CASRTGAPNTGELFF
TGTGCCAGCAGAACAGGAGCGCCGAACACCGGGGAGCTGTTTTTT
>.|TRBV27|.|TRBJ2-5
CASRPSGLETQYF
TGTGCCAGCAGGCCAAGCGGCTTAGAGACCCAGTACTTC
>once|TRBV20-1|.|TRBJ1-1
CSAPRGTEAFF
TGCAGTGCTCCTAGGGGGACTGAAGCTTTCTTT
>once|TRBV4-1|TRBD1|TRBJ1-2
CASSKTGQGAPPHGYTF
TGCGCCAGCAGCAAGACCGGACAGGGAGCTCCCCCACATGGCTACACCTTC
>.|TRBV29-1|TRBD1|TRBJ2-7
CSVDPWTGRSEQYF
TGCAGCGTTGACCCCTGGACAGGGCGTAGCGAGCAGTACTTC
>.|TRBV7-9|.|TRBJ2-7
CASSPEGPYEQYF
TGTGCCAGCAGCCCTGAGGGTCCCTACGAGCAGTACTTC
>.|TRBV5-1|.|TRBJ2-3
CASSLVQAGLDTQYF
TGCGCCAGCAGCTTGGTGCAGGCGGGCCTAGATACGCAGTATTTT
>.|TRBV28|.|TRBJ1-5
CASSFVGGQPQHF
TGTGCCAGCAGTTTCGTTGGGGGCCAGCCCCAGCATTTT
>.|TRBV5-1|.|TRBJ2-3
CASSLEGGTDTQYF
TGCGCCAGCAGCCTGGAAGGGGGCACAGATACGCAGTATTTT
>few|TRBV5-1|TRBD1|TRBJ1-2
CASSARVMQGGAWDYGYTF
TGCGCCAGCAGCGCTCGGGTCATGCAAGGGGGCGCCTGGGACTATGGCTACACCTTC
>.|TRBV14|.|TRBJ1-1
CASSQTRNTEAFF
TGTGCCAGCAGCCAGACTAGGAACACTGAAGCTTTCTTT
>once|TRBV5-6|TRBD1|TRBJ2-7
CASSLDRGHYEQYF
TGTGCCAGCAGCCTTGACAGGGGTCACTACGAGCAGTACTTC
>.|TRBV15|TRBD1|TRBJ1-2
CATSRTGTDYGYTF
TGTGCCACCAGCAGAACCGGGACAGATTATGGCTACACCTTC
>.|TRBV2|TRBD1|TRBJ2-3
CASMRWDRETDTQYF
TGTGCCAGCATGCGTTGGGACAGAGAAACAGATACGCAGTATTTT
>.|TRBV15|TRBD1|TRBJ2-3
CATSREGGIDTQYF
TGTGCCACCAGCAGAGAAGGGGGCATAGATACGCAGTATTTT
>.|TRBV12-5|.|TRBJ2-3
CASGSQDTQYF
TGTGCTAGTGGATCCCAAGATACGCAGTATTTT
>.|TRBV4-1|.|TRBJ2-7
CASSQATFSYEQYF
TGCGCCAGCAGCCAGGCGACATTCTCCTACGAGCAGTACTTC
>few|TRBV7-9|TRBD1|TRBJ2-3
CASSNRGPDTQYF
TGTGCCAGCAGCAACAGGGGACCAGATACGCAGTATTTT
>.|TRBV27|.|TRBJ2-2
CASSLALSGELFF
TGTGCCAGCAGTTTAGCCCTATCCGGGGAGCTGTTTTTT
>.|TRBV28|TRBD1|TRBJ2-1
CASSPWDRGQNEQFF
TGTGCCAGCAGCCCTTGGGACAGGGGGCAAAATGAGCAGTTCTTC
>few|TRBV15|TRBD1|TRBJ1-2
CATSRGGQGKYGLGYTF
TGTGCCACCAGCAGGGGTGGACAGGGGAAGTATGGATTAGGCTACACCTTC
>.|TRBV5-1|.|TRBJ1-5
CASSPGRGVDQPQHF
TGCGCCAGCAGCCCGGGACGGGGGGTGGATCAGCCCCAGCATTTT
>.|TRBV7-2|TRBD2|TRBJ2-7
CASSLRLAGLNEQYF
TGTGCCAGCAGCTTAAGGCTAGCGGGTCTCAACGAGCAGTACTTC
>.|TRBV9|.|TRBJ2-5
CASSSLADLETQYF
TGTGCCAGCAGCTCCTTAGCGGACCTAGAGACCCAGTACTTC
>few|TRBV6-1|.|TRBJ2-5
CASSVDSRQETQYF
TGTGCCAGCAGTGTGGACAGCCGACAAGAGACCCAGTACTTC
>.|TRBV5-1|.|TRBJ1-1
CASSLTGRTEAFF
TGCGCCAGCAGCTTAACGGGGAGGACTGAAGCTTTCTTT
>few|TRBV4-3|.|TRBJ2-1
CASSQIRQGDEQFF
TGCGCCAGCAGCCAAATAAGACAAGGGGATGAGCAGTTCTTC
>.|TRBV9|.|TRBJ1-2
CASSVGTTANYGYTF
TGTGCCAGCAGCGTAGGGACAACTGCTAACTATGGCTACACCTTC
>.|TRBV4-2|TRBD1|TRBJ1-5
CASSQLTGPSLGNQPQHF
TGTGCCAGCAGCCAGCTGACAGGGCCGAGCTTGGGCAATCAGCCCCAGCATTTT
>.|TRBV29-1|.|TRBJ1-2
CSVETLNYGYTF
TGCAGCGTTGAAACTCTTAACTATGGCTACACCTTC
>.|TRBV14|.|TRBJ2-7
CASSQVSFTSSYEQYF
TGTGCCAGCAGCCAAGTTAGTTTTACGAGCTCCTACGAGCAGTACTTC
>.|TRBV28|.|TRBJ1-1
CASSPPPGGNTEAFF
TGTGCCAGCAGTCCCCCCCCGGGGGGGAACACTGAAGCTTTCTTT
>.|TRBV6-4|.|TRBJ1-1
CASSDSGRDTEAFF
TGTGCCAGCAGTGACTCAGGTCGGGACACTGAAGCTTTCTTT
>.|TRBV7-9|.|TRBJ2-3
CASSFDNTDTQYF
TGTGCCAGCAGCTTCGACAACACAGATACGCAGTATTTT
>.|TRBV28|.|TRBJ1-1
CASSLYPRNTEAFF
TGTGCCAGCAGTTTGTACCCCAGGAACACTGAAGCTTTCTTT
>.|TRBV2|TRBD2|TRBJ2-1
CASTPGVGLVGNEQFF
TGTGCCAGCACCCCCGGCGTGGGACTAGTAGGAAATGAGCAGTTCTTC
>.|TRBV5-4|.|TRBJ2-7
CASSGGGHYSYEQYF
TGTGCCAGCAGCGGGGGCGGACACTACTCCTACGAGCAGTACTTC
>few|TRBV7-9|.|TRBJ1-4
CASSEVGSFATNEKLFF
TGTGCCAGCAGCGAAGTGGGGAGTTTTGCAACTAATGAAAAACTGTTTTTT
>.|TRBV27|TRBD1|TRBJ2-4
CASSWGTGGTGNIQYF
TGTGCCAGCAGTTGGGGGACGGGCGGGACAGGAAACATTCAGTACTTC
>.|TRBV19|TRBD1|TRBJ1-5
CASSIESGGVQPQHF
TGTGCCAGTAGTATTGAATCAGGGGGTGTTCAGCCCCAGCATTTT